The next 20 T cell receptor beta chains were all read from a single sample in a study of T cell responses to AZD1222 COVID-19 vaccine. Sequencing used immunoSEQ multiplex PCR; TCRdb keeps in-frame clones, though not all of them. Found here are 150,000 or so clones, about 91% of them singletons; the top ten hold approximately 1.3%. The source material was peripheral blood, sampled 28 days after the second AZD1222 dose. All receptors derive from an adult who received the AZD1222 COVID-19 vaccine.

This chain connects TRBV4-2 to TRBJ1-6; D gene uncertain. The germline V and J ends were trimmed by 0 bases and 7 bases, with 10 bases remaining between them. The CDR3 totals 15 residues. Germline-derived CDR1 and CDR2 are LGHNA and YNFKEQ. The CDR3 DNA is TGTGCCAGCAGCCAAGAGGTCGGCGTGAATTCACCCCTCCACTTT. This translates into CASSQEVGVNSPLHF.

This clone showed up just a few times. This CDR3 reads CAWREQGLAIGYTF. The CDR3 nucleotides read TGTGCCTGGAGGGAACAGGGGTTGGCTATCGGCTACACCTTC. This rearrangement joins TRBV30 to TRBJ1-2; 7 nucleotides agree with TRBD1. Germline V lookup: CDR1 GTSNPN, CDR2 SVGIG (reference sequence). The CDR3 sequence is 14 residues long. J was trimmed by 8 bases and V by 3 bases; bases with no gene match: 12.

V usage is TRBV19 and J usage is TRBJ1-3; 9 nucleotides agree with TRBD1. The germline CDR1 and CDR2 sequences are LNHDA and SQIVND (reference sequence). This CDR3 has 17 amino acids. Losses at the gene ends were 6 bases for V and 0 bases for J; bases not matched to a gene: 9. The CDR3: CASRSPGTGSSGNTIYF. The DNA for the CDR3 is TGTGCCAGTAGGAGTCCCGGGACAGGGAGCTCTGGAAACACCATATATTTT.

The V and J genes are TRBV5-6 and TRBJ2-3; 7 positions match TRBD1. This CDR3 region has 15 residues. V dropped 2 bases and J dropped 10; count of bases not matched to a gene: 13. Germline V gives CDR1 SGHDT, CDR2 YYEEEE. CDR3: CASSFQGVRAGAQYF. As DNA, the CDR3 is TGTGCCAGCAGCTTTCAGGGGGTTAGAGCTGGGGCGCAGTATTTT.

V is TRBV24-1 and J is TRBJ2-5, with 10 bases lining up with TRBD1. Unmatched junction bases numbered 5, after V lost 10 bases and J lost 4 bases. The CDR3 spans 13 residues. CDR1 and CDR2 (germline): KGHDR, SFDVKD. Here the CDR3 DNA reads TGTGCCACAAGACAGGGGGCGCGAGAGACCCAGTACTTC. As protein: CATRQGARETQYF.

This clone turned up a few times. The gene calls are TRBV7-9 and TRBJ1-5; D might be TRBD1 (6 bases). The V end lost 0 bases, the J end lost 2 bases, and 11 bases lay between the germline ends. There are 16 residues in the CDR3. The germline gives CDR1 SEHNR, CDR2 FQNEAQ (reference sequence). DNA of the CDR3: TGTGCCAGCAGCTTAGCAGGAGCAGGGGGCAATCAGCCCCAGCATTTT. Translation: CASSLAGAGGNQPQHF.

This chain joins TRBV19 and TRBJ1-5; weak D call: TRBD1 (6 bases). The germline gives CDR1 LNHDA, CDR2 SQIVND (reference sequence). The CDR3 is 15 amino acids. The V gene lost 3 bases and the J gene lost 2 bases, with 11 bases spanning the gap. The DNA of the CDR3 is TGTGCCAGTAGTATCGGACAGTATGGCAATCAGCCCCAGCATTTT. Translating it yields CASSIGQYGNQPQHF.

V and J are TRBV19 and TRBJ2-3, with 11 bases lining up with TRBD2. Germline CDR1 LNHDA, CDR2 SQIVND (reference sequence). V was pared by 3 bases and J by 4 bases, with 6 bases of the junction left unmatched. The length of the CDR3 is 16 residues. CDR3 sequence: CASSMTSGNLADTQYF. The DNA for the CDR3 is TGTGCCAGTAGTATGACTAGCGGGAACCTGGCAGATACGCAGTATTTT.

The chain couples TRBV30 to TRBJ1-1, with 9 bases that match TRBD1. Germline CDR1 is GTSNPN and CDR2 is SVGIG (reference sequence). With V trimmed by 2 bases and J by 4 bases, 5 bases remained unmatched. The CDR3 runs 14 residues. The chain's CDR3 is CAWSSSTGGTEAFF. The CDR3 DNA reads as TGTGCCTGGAGTTCCTCGACAGGGGGCACTGAAGCTTTCTTT.

This clone was seen only once. The J gene is TRBJ2-1, the V gene TRBV5-1; 8 positions agree with TRBD1. Trimming at V came to 4 bases and at J to 4 bases, leaving 10 bases not matched to a gene. This CDR3 comprises 16 residues. In germline, CDR1 is SGHRS, CDR2 YFSETQ. Here the CDR3 reads CASSPTTGGLYNEQFF. CDR3 nucleotide sequence: TGCGCCAGCAGCCCGACCACAGGGGGACTTTACAATGAGCAGTTCTTC. The full variable domain, rest sourced from reference TRBV5-1 and TRBJ2-1, is KAGVTQTPRYLIKTRGQQVTLSCSPISGHRSVSWYQQTPGQGLQFLFEYFSETQRNKGNFPGRFSGRQFSNSRSEMNVSTLELGDSALYLCASSPTTGGLYNEQFFGPGTRLTVL.

Here the CDR3 DNA reads TGTGCCAGCAGCCAAGTGGGCCCCGGGACAGGGAGGAACACTGAAGCTTTCTTT. Translating it yields CASSQVGPGTGRNTEAFF. The genes are TRBV14 and TRBJ1-1, with 9 nucleotides matching TRBD1. The CDR3 sequence is 18 residues long. Germline-derived CDR1 and CDR2 are SGHDN and FVKESK. V lost 1 base to trimming and J lost 1 base; unmatched junction nucleotides: 10.

The chain carries TRBV20-1 and TRBJ2-7, with 10 bases matching TRBD2. The CDR3 has 14 residues. The germline gives CDR1 DFQATT, CDR2 SNEGSKA (reference sequence). Trimming at V came to 3 bases and at J to 2 bases, leaving 4 bases not matched to a gene. Written as DNA, the CDR3 is TGCAGTGCTAGTGGCCTAGCGGGAGCCTACGAGCAGTACTTC. Its protein is CSASGLAGAYEQYF.

In its sample, this clone was seen once. The chain has TRBV5-6 and TRBJ1-6; a possible D gene is TRBD1 (5 bases). Between the trimmed V and J ends, which lost 0 bases and 8 bases, there was a span of 9 bases. Germline values: CDR1 SGHDT, CDR2 YYEEEE. The CDR3 covers 14 residues. CDR3 coding DNA: TGTGCCAGCAGCTTGGGGGGCTTCGATTCACCCCTCCACTTT. This encodes CASSLGGFDSPLHF.

V and J are TRBV7-9 and TRBJ1-3; 7 bases map to TRBD1. V lost 1 base to trimming and J lost 0 bases; unmatched junction nucleotides: 6. The germline V gene encodes CDR1 SEHNR and CDR2 FQNEAQ (reference sequence). There are 17 residues in the CDR3. Written as DNA, the CDR3 is TGTGCCAGCAGCTTAGGACAGGGCGAATTCTCTGGAAACACCATATATTTT. Amino acids: CASSLGQGEFSGNTIYF.

The chain uses TRBV5-6 and TRBJ1-3; perhaps TRBD1 as D (6 bases). The CDR3 contains 14 residues. The V and J ends lost 4 bases and 1 base respectively, with 9 bases between them. The germline V gene has CDR1 SGHDT and CDR2 YYEEEE. CDR3 protein: CASSGDRSGNTIYF. CDR3 nucleotide sequence: TGTGCCAGCAGCGGAGACAGGTCTGGAAACACCATATATTTT.

The chain couples TRBV19 to TRBJ1-4; 9 positions agree with TRBD1. The CDR3 length is 15 residues. CDR1 LNHDA and CDR2 SQIVND come from the germline V gene (reference sequence). With 5 bases clipped from V and 7 bases from J, the junction kept 8 bases outside the gene matches. In nucleotides, the CDR3 is TGTGCCAGTAGTGTACAGGGGGCGGATAGTGAAAAACTGTTTTTT. Its translation is CASSVQGADSEKLFF.

The rearrangement joins TRBV28 to TRBJ1-2, with a tentative D call TRBD1 (6 bases). This CDR3 is built from 14 residues. V was pared by 5 bases and J by 8 bases, with 18 bases between. Germline V gene data show CDR1 as MDHEN and CDR2 as SYDVKM. CDR3 residues: CASSGRGQTRGYTF. CDR3 sequence (DNA): TGTGCCAGCAGTGGACGAGGACAGACTCGGGGCTACACCTTC.

The chain has TRBV10-3 and TRBJ1-2, with TRBD1 identical over 7 bases. The germline gives CDR1 ENHRY, CDR2 SYGVKD. J lost 6 bases, V lost 3 bases, and 19 bases had no gene match. This CDR3 is built from 18 residues. The CDR3 loop reads CAISDRSRRGRGNNGYTF. Here the CDR3 DNA reads TGTGCCATCAGTGATAGGTCCCGACGGGGCAGGGGGAATAATGGCTACACCTTC.

The rearrangement joins TRBV4-1 to TRBJ1-5, with D maybe TRBD1 (6 bases). Germline lookup yields CDR1 MGHRA and CDR2 YSYEKL. V dropped 0 bases and J dropped 0 bases, with 15 bases sitting between them. CDR3 length: 18 amino acids. CDR3 in amino acids: CASSQDPAGVNSNQPQHF. DNA for the CDR3: TGCGCCAGCAGCCAAGATCCGGCAGGGGTCAATAGCAATCAGCCCCAGCATTTT.

The J gene is TRBJ2-7, the V gene TRBV28; D might be TRBD2 (6 bases). Germline V CDR1 and CDR2: MDHEN, SYDVKM. V was trimmed by 6 bases and J by 6 bases, leaving 24 bases between them. The CDR3 runs 16 residues. The CDR3 DNA reads as TGTGCCAGCAGACCCGGGACTCCTGAGAAAGGGTTCGAGCAGTACTTC. Translating it yields CASRPGTPEKGFEQYF.